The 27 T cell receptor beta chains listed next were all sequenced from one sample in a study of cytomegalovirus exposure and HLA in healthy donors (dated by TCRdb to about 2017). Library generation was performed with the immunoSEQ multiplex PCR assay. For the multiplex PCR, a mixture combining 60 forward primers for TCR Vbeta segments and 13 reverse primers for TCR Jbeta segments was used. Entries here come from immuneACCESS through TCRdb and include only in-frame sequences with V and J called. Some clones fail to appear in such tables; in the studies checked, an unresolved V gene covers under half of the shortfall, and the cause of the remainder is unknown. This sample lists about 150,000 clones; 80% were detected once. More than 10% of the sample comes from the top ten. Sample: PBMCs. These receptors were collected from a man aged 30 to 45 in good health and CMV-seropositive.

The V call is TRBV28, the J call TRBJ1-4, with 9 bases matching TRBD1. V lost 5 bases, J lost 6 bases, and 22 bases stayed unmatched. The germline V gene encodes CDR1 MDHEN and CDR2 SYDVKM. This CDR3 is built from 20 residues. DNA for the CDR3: TGTGCCAGCAGTGACACAACCCAGGAGTCTCGGGACAGGGAAGATGAAAAACTGTTTTTT. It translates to CASSDTTQESRDREDEKLFF.

DNA for the CDR3: TGTGCCTGGAGCCGGGAGATGAGGTTTAACACAGATACGCAGTATTTT. Translation: CAWSREMRFNTDTQYF. The chain is built from TRBV30 and TRBJ2-3; D might be TRBD2 (6 bases). With 3 bases removed from V and 2 bases from J, the gap between germline ends came to 18 bases. Germline CDR1 reads GTSNPN; CDR2 reads SVGIG (reference sequence). CDR3 length: 16 amino acids.

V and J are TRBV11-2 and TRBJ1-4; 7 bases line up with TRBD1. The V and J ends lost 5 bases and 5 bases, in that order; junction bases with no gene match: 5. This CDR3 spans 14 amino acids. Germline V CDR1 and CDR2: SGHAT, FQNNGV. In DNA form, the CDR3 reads TGTGCCAGCAGCCTCGGGACAGAAAATGAAAAACTGTTTTTT. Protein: CASSLGTENEKLFF. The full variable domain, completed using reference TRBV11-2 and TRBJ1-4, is EAGVAQSPRYKIIEKRQSVAFWCNPISGHATLYWYQQILGQGPKLLIQFQNNGVVDDSQLPKDRFSAERLKGVDSTLKIQPAKLEDSAVYLCASSLGTENEKLFFGSGTQLSVL.

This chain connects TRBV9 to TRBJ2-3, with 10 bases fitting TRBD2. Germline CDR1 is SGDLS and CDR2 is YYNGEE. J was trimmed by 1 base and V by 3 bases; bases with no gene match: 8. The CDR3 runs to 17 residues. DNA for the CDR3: TGTGCCAGCAGCGAAGGATCTAGCGGGAGTGGCACAGATACGCAGTATTTT. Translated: CASSEGSSGSGTDTQYF.

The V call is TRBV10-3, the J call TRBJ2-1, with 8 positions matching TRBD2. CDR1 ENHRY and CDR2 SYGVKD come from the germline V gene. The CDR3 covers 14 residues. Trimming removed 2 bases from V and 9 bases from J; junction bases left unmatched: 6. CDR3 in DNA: TGTGCCATCAGTGAGGGGCGGGAGGATAGTGAGCAGTTCTTC. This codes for CAISEGREDSEQFF.

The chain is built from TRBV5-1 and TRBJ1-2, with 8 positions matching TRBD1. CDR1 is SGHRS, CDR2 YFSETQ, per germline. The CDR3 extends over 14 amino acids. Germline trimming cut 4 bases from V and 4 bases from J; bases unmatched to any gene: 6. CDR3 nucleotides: TGCGCCAGCAGCCCGGACAGGGCGGTCTATGGCTACACCTTC. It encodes CASSPDRAVYGYTF.

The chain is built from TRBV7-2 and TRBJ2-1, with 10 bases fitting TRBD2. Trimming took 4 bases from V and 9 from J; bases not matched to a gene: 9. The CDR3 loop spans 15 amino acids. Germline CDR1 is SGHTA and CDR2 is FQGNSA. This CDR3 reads CASSSNSGRAGEQFF. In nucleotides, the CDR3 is TGTGCCAGCAGCTCCAACAGCGGGAGGGCCGGTGAGCAGTTCTTC.

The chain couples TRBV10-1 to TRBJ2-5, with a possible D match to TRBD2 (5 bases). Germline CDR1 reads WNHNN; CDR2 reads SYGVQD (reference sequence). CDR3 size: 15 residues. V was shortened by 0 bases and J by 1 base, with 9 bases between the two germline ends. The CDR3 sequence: CASSESRGIQETQYF. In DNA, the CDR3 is TGCGCCAGCAGTGAGTCTCGAGGGATCCAAGAGACCCAGTACTTC.

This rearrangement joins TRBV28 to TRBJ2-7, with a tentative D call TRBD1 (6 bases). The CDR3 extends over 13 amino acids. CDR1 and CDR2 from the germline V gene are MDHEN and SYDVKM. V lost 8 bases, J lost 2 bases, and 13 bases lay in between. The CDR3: CASGPGQAYEQYF. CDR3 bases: TGTGCCAGCGGCCCGGGACAAGCCTACGAGCAGTACTTC.

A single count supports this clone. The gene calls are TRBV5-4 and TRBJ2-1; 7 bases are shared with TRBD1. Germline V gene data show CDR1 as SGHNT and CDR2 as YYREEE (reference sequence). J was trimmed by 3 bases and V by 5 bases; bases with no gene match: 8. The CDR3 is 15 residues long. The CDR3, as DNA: TGTGCCAGCAGGGCCGGGACAGATAACTACAATGAGCAGTTCTTC. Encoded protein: CASRAGTDNYNEQFF. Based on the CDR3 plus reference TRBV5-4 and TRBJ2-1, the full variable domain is ETGVTQSPTHLIKTRGQQVTLRCSSQSGHNTVSWYQQALGQGPQFIFQYYREEENGRGNFPPRFSGLQFPNYSSELNVNALELDDSALYLCASRAGTDNYNEQFFGPGTRLTVL.

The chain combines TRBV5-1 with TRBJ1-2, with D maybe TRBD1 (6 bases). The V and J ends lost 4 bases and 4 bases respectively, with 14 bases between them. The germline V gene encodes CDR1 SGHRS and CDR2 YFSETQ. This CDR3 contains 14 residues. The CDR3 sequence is CASSLQQGPYGYTF. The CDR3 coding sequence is TGCGCCAGCAGCCTTCAACAGGGACCCTATGGCTACACCTTC.

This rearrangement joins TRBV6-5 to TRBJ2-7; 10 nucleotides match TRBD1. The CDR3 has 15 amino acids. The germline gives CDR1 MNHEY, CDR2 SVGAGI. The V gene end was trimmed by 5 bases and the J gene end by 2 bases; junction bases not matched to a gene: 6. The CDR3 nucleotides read TGTGCCAGCAGTAATCCCGGACAGGGGGCCTACGAGCAGTACTTC. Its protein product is CASSNPGQGAYEQYF.

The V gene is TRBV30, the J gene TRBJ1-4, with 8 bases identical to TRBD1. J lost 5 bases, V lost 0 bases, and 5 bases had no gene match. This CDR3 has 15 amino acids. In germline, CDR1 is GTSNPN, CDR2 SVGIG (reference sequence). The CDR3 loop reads CAWSVLGQENEKLFF. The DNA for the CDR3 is TGTGCCTGGAGTGTACTGGGACAGGAGAATGAAAAACTGTTTTTT.

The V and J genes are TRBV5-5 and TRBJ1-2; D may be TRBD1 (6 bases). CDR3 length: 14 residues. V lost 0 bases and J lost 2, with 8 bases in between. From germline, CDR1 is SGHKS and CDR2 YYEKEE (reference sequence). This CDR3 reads CASSLGGLNYGYTF. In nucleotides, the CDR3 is TGTGCCAGCAGCTTGGGGGGGCTGAACTATGGCTACACCTTC. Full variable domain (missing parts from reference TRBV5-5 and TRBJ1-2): DAGVTQSPTHLIKTRGQQVTLRCSPISGHKSVSWYQQVLGQGPQFIFQYYEKEERGRGNFPDRFSARQFPNYSSELNVNALLLGDSALYLCASSLGGLNYGYTFGSGTRLTVV.

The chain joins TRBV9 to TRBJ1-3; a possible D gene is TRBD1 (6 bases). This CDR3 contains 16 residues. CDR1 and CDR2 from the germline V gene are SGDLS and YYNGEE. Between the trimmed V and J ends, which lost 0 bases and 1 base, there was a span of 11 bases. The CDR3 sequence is CASSVEARGSGNTIYF. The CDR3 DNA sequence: TGTGCCAGCAGCGTAGAGGCCAGGGGATCTGGAAACACCATATATTTT.

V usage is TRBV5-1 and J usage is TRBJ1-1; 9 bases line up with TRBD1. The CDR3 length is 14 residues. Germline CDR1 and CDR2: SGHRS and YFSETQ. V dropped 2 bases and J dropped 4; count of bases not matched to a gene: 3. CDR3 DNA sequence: TGCGCCAGCAGCTTTGGGACAGGGAGCACTGAAGCTTTCTTT. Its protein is CASSFGTGSTEAFF.

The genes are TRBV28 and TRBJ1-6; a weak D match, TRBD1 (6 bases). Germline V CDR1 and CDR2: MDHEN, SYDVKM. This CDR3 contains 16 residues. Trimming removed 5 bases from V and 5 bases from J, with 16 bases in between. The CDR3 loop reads CASSQGGADDNSPLHF. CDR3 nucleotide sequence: TGTGCCAGCAGTCAAGGGGGGGCGGATGATAATTCACCCCTCCACTTT.

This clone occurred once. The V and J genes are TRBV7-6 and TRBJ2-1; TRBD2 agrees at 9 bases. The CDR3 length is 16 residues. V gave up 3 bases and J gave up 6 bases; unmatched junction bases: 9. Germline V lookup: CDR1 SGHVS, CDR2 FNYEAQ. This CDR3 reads CASSFRATSGSNEQFF. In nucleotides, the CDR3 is TGTGCCAGCAGCTTTAGGGCGACTAGCGGTTCCAATGAGCAGTTCTTC.

The CDR3 loop reads CASRANRVNTGELFF. DNA for the CDR3: TGTGCCAGCAGGGCAAACAGGGTGAATACCGGGGAGCTGTTTTTT. The V call is TRBV5-4, the J call TRBJ2-2; D is perhaps TRBD1 (6 bases). The V end was cut by 5 bases, the J end by 5 bases, with 16 bases between. In germline, CDR1 is SGHNT, CDR2 YYREEE (reference sequence). CDR3 length equals 15 residues.

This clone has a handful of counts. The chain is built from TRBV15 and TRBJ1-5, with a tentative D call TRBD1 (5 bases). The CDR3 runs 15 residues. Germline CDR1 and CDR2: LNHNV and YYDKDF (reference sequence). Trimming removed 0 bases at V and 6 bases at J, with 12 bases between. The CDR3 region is CATSRDPGVGQPQHF. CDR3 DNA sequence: TGTGCCACCAGCAGAGATCCGGGGGTGGGTCAGCCCCAGCATTTT.

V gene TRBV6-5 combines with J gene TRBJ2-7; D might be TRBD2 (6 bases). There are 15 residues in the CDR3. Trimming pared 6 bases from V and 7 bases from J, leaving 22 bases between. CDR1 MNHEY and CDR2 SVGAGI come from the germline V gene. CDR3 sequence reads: CASRPQERGGREQYF. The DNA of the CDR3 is TGTGCCAGCAGACCCCAGGAGAGAGGAGGGCGGGAGCAGTACTTC.

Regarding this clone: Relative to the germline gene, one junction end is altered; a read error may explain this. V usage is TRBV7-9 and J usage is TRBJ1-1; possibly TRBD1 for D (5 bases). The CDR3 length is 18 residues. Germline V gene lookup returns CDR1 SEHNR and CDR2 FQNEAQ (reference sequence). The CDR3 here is CSSSLAIGGVGGNTEAFF. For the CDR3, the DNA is TGTTCCAGCAGCTTAGCGATTGGGGGGGTTGGGGGGAACACTGAAGCTTTCTTT.

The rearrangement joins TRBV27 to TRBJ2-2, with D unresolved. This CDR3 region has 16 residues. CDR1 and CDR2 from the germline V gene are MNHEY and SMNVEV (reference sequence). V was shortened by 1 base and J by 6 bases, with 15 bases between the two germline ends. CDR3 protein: CASSLFAEPFAGELFF. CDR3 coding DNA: TGTGCCAGCAGTTTATTCGCCGAGCCTTTCGCCGGGGAGCTGTTTTTT.

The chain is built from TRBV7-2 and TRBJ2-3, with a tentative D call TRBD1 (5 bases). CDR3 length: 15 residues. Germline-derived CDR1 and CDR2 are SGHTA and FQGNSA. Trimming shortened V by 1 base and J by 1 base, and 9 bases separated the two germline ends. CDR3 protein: CASSLGTTRTDTQYF. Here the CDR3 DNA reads TGTGCCAGCAGCTTAGGGACAACTCGCACAGATACGCAGTATTTT.

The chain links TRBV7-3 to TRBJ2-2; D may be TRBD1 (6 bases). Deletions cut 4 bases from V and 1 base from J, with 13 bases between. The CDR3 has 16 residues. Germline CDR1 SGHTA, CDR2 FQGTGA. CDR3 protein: CASSSDPGQNTGELFF. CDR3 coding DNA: TGTGCCAGCAGCTCGGATCCGGGACAGAACACCGGGGAGCTGTTTTTT. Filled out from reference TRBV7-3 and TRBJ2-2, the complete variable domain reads GAGVSQTPSNKVTEKGKYVELRCDPISGHTALYWYRQSLGQGPEFLIYFQGTGAADDSGLPNDRFFAVRPEGSVSTLKIQRTERGDSAVYLCASSSDPGQNTGELFFGEGSRLTVL.

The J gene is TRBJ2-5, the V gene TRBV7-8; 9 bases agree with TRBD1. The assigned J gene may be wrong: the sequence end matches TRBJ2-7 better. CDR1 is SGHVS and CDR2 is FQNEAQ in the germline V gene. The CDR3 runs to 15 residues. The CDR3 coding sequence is TGTGCCAGCAGCCCAGGCCCCGGGACAGGGTACGAGCAGTACTTC. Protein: CASSPGPGTGYEQYF.

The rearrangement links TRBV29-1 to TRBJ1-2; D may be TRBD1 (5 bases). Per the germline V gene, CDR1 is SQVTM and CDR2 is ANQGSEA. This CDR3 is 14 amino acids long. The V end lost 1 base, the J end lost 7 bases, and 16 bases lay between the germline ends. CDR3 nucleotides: TGCAGCGTTGAAGTGGGACTTGGAAGTCGTGGCTACACCTTC. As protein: CSVEVGLGSRGYTF.